A single T cell receptor beta chain is shown here with its context. The data originate from a study of OX40 agonist ivuxolimab in advanced cancers. Assay used: immunoSEQ multiplex PCR; TCRdb lists only in-frame clones, some missing. Among approximately 92,000 clones, roughly 95% were seen once, and the ten largest hold about 2.1%. CDR3 length equals 13 residues. V gave up 2 bases and J gave up 5 bases, with 6 bases separating them. The germline gives CDR1 SGHDN, CDR2 FVKESK. V usage is TRBV14 and J usage is TRBJ2-2; D gene unclear. This clonotype originated in an adult with an advanced solid tumor such as melanoma, head and neck, liver or kidney cancer. Sequencing was performed on CD4+ or CD8+ T cells sorted from blood, taken in a trial of the OX40 agonist ivuxolimab. As DNA, the CDR3 is TGTGCCAGCAGCCAAACCGGGACCGGGGAGCTGTTTTTT. It codes for CASSQTGTGELFF.